What follows is one T cell receptor beta chain and its context. No antigen is known for it. The sample holds no much larger clone one base away, and base qualities are not on file. Whole blood was collected in K2EDTA tubes by collaborating institutions according to the institutions' own protocols. For TCRbeta analysis, collaborators shipped samples as frozen whole blood, isolated PBMCs, or DNA extracted from either of those sample types. The data are from a study of blood T cell repertoires in COVID-19 (dated by TCRdb to about 2020). In terms of the full investigation: Collaborator samples came from the United States, Italy and Spain and covered acute and convalescent phases of COVID-19. The material from the prospective study consisted of cDNA or gDNA derived from T cells, B-cell-depleted T cells, or PBMCs. Deeply sampled blood TCRbeta repertoires from subjects exposed to, actively infected with, or recovered from COVID-19 were included in the dataset. The repertoires were released in a freely available public database meant as a resource for research on the immune response to SARS-CoV-2. Samples came from the ongoing ImmuneRACE study (first 160 participants) plus 1,254 subjects from 6 global collaborators. A de-identified subject ID, COVID-19 status, age in years and sex were almost always included in the sample metadata. Where available, HLA class I and class II types were taken from metadata supplied by the sample provider and were not determined by assay-based typing. Overall results and qualifications from the work: The amount of clinical and demographic metadata varied by source and participant and was provided uncurated.

CDR1 is given as SGHDN and CDR2 as FVKESK, both from the germline V gene. For this chain, trimming is 9 bases at the V end and 0 bases at the J end, and the number of junction bases without a gene match is 4. Including the terminal cysteine and phenylalanine, the CDR3 comprises 13 residues. CDR3 DNA is the only sequence kept; it has 39 bases, read in frame from the first base. TCRbeta CDR3 regions were amplified from genomic DNA by means of the immunoSEQ Assay, a bias-controlled multiplex PCR. The original methods were these. The number of nucleated cells in each sample was estimated from the amplification of reference gene primers within the assay. Sequence reads were collapsed and filtered to measure the absolute abundance of every unique TCRbeta CDR3 rearrangement. For each sample, productive Simpson clonality was calculated by taking the square root of Simpson's diversity index across productive rearrangements. TCRdb took this table from immuneACCESS and kept in-frame rearrangements with V and J called. Such tables lack part of the clones; where checked against another copy, unresolved V genes explain under half of the gap, and the rest is unexplained. Clone size and V and J calls were adopted from that table, with D and trimming inferred from the DNA. This sample comprises about 140,000 clones, roughly four fifths of them detected only once. About 9.3% of the sample belongs to the ten largest clones.

The TCR originated in an elderly woman in a cohort sampled during active or convalescent COVID-19. Material: peripheral blood. The sequence joins TRBV14 to TRBJ1-1; 7 junctional bases match TRBD1. The nucleotide sequence reads TGTGCCAGTACGGACAGGTTGAACACTGAAGCTTTCTTT. The encoded protein is CASTDRLNTEAFF.